The rows below give T cell receptor beta chains drawn from one sample of a study of cytomegalovirus exposure and HLA in healthy donors. Profiling relied on immunoSEQ multiplex PCR, and the TCRdb table lists in-frame clones only, not all of them. This sample yields roughly 130,000 clones, of which about 8.5% are seen a single time; 4.5% to 5.5% belongs to the top ten. The material sequenced was PBMCs. All receptors come from a man aged 40-49 years in good health and CMV-seronegative. Each CDR3 is given with its conserved first and last residue. The D gene is left open where the match is weak. Clone size is not always given. Where it is, it says once, few, many or a class for expanded clones.

D	J	size	V	DNA	CDR3
NA	TRBJ2-7	few	TRBV5-6	TGTGCCAGCAGCTTGGGAGTAAATCTAGTTTACGAGCAGTACTTC	CASSLGVNLVYEQYF
TRBD2	TRBJ2-1	NA	TRBV5-4	TGTGCCAGCAGCCCCGCCGGAGCGGGGGGGAATGAGCAGTTCTTC	CASSPAGAGGNEQFF
NA	TRBJ1-1	few	TRBV2	TGTGCCAGCAGTGCCCCACCGGGGGGGGGCCTCAACACTGAAGCTTTCTTT	CASSAPPGGGLNTEAFF
TRBD2	TRBJ2-1	many	TRBV30	TGTGCCTGGGCTATCGGACTAGCGGGGGTCTTAGTGGATGAGCAGTTCTTC	CAWAIGLAGVLVDEQFF
TRBD1	TRBJ1-1	NA	TRBV7-9	TGTGCCAGCAGCTTAGGCGGCCAGGGGGCAAAAGCTTTCTTT	CASSLGGQGAKAFF
NA	TRBJ2-1	few	TRBV7-2	TGTGCCAGCAGCTTAGACTTCTACAATGAGCAGTTCTTC	CASSLDFYNEQFF
NA	TRBJ2-5	few	TRBV7-6	TGTGCCAGCAGCTTAGTAGTTTTCGGGACATCTCAAGAGACCCAGTACTTC	CASSLVVFGTSQETQYF
NA	TRBJ2-1	NA	TRBV7-9	TGTGCCAGCAGGGGGGCAACGCAGTTCTTC	CASRGATQFF
TRBD1	TRBJ2-7	NA	TRBV6-6	TGTGCCAGCAGTGGACAGGGCTACGAGCAGTACTTC	CASSGQGYEQYF
TRBD1	TRBJ2-6	NA	TRBV7-6	TGTGCCAGCAGCTTAAGGGACAGGGGCCCTGGGGCCAACGTCCTGACTTTC	CASSLRDRGPGANVLTF
NA	TRBJ2-5	NA	TRBV5-1	TGCGCCAGCAGCTCCCAGGGGAATCAAGAGACCCAGTACTTC	CASSSQGNQETQYF
NA	TRBJ2-7	few	TRBV19	TGTGCCAGTAGTTCGGCCCGGGACACCTACGAGCAGTACTTC	CASSSARDTYEQYF
TRBD1	TRBJ1-4	few	TRBV7-9	TGTGCCAGCAGCTTGGTGGGGACAGGGAATGAAAAACTGTTTTTT	CASSLVGTGNEKLFF
TRBD1	TRBJ1-6	NA	TRBV4-2	TGTGCCAGCAGCCAAGTGTCAGGGGGCGAGGTTAATTCACCCCTCCACTTT	CASSQVSGGEVNSPLHF
TRBD1	TRBJ1-1	NA	TRBV6-6	TGTGCCAGCAGAATGGGGGACAGGGAAGCTTTCTTT	CASRMGDREAFF
TRBD1	TRBJ2-7	NA	TRBV29-1	TGCAGCGGGACAGGGAAAAGCTCCTACGAGCAGTACTTC	CSGTGKSSYEQYF
NA	TRBJ1-5	few	TRBV30	TGTGCCTGGAGTCCAGGACAGATTAGCAATCAGCACCAGCATTTT	CAWSPGQISNQHQHF
NA	TRBJ2-5	few	TRBV5-4	TGTGCCAGCAGCCGGGCAAGCGGTCAAGAGACCCAGTACTTC	CASSRASGQETQYF
NA	TRBJ1-1	few	TRBV2	TGTGCCAGCAGGGGGGGGGCTGAAGCTTTCTTT	CASRGGAEAFF
NA	TRBJ2-2	NA	TRBV19	TGTGCCAGTAGTACCCAGGGGGGCACCGGGGAGCTGTTTTTT	CASSTQGGTGELFF
TRBD2	TRBJ2-7	NA	TRBV11-2	TGTGCCAGCAGCCCGGGGGACTACAGTCGGGAGCAGTACTTC	CASSPGDYSREQYF
NA	TRBJ1-5	NA	TRBV11-3	TGTGCCAGCAGCTTAAGGGGACACCCGCGCCAGCCCCAGCATTTT	CASSLRGHPRQPQHF
NA	TRBJ2-7	NA	TRBV7-2	TGTGCCAGCAGCTTAGCCGGGTCCTACGAGCAGTACTTC	CASSLAGSYEQYF
TRBD1	TRBJ1-1	NA	TRBV7-9	TGTGCCAGCAGTGGGACAGATGAAGCTTTCTTT	CASSGTDEAFF
TRBD1	TRBJ2-7	few	TRBV27	TGTGCCAGCAGTCCGACCGGGACAGGGGGGATCTACGAGCAGTACTTC	CASSPTGTGGIYEQYF
NA	TRBJ1-2	few	TRBV5-6	TGTGCCAGCAGCCCACGGGGGTACTATGGCTACACCTTC	CASSPRGYYGYTF
NA	TRBJ1-2	few	TRBV29-1	TGCAGCGTGGCAGGGCCCGACTATGGCTACACCTTC	CSVAGPDYGYTF
NA	TRBJ2-1	NA	TRBV5-1	TGCGCCAGCAGCTTGGACTCCCTTACCCAAAACAATGAGCAGTTCTTC	CASSLDSLTQNNEQFF
NA	TRBJ2-3	few	TRBV9	TGTGCCAGCAGCGTTAGACAGACTAGCACAGATACGCAGTATTTT	CASSVRQTSTDTQYF
TRBD1	TRBJ1-2	NA	TRBV13	TGTGCCAGCAACTTTGGGGACAGCTATGGCTACACCTTC	CASNFGDSYGYTF
NA	TRBJ1-6	NA	TRBV11-2	TGTGCCAGCAGCCTAACAGGGAGCTCCTATAATTCACCCCTCCACTTT	CASSLTGSSYNSPLHF
NA	TRBJ2-4	few	TRBV25-1	TGTGCCAGCAGTGAACCCCTAAGAAACATTCAGTACTTC	CASSEPLRNIQYF
TRBD1	TRBJ2-2	NA	TRBV5-1	TGCGCCAGCACCCTAACAGGGGGCACCGGGGAGCTGTTTTTT	CASTLTGGTGELFF
TRBD2	TRBJ2-3	NA	TRBV5-6	TGTGCCAGCAGCTTCTCTAGCGGGGCCAATGATGGGGATACGCAGTATTTT	CASSFSSGANDGDTQYF
TRBD1	TRBJ1-5	few	TRBV19	TGTGCCAGCGGGGACAGGGTGCACAATCAGCCCCAGCATTTT	CASGDRVHNQPQHF
TRBD2	TRBJ2-3	few	TRBV9	TGTGCCAGCAGCCCCGGGACTAGCAACACAGATACGCAGTATTTT	CASSPGTSNTDTQYF
TRBD1	TRBJ1-6	NA	TRBV6-1	TGTGCCAGCAGCCCTGACAGGGCTTCACCCCTCCACTTT	CASSPDRASPLHF